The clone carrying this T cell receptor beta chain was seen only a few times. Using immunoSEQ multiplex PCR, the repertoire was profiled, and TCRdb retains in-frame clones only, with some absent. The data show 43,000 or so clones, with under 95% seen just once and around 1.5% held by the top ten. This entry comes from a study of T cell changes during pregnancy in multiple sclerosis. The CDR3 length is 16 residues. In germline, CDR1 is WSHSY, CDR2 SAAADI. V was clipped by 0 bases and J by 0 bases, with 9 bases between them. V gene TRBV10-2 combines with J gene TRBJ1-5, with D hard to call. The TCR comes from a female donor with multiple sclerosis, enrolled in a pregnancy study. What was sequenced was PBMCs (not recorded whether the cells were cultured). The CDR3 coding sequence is TGCGCCAGCAGTGAGTCCCCCGGGAATAGCAATCAGCCCCAGCATTTT. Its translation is CASSESPGNSNQPQHF.